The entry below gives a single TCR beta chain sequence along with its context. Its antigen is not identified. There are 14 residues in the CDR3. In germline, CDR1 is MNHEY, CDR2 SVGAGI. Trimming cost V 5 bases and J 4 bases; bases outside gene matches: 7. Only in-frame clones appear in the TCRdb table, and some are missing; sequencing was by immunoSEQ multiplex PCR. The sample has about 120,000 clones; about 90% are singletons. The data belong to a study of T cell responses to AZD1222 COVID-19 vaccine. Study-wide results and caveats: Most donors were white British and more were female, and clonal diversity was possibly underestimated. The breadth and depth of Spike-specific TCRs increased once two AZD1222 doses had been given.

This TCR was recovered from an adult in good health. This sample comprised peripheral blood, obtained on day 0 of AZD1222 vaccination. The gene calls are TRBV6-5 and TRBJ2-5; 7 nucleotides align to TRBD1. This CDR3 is CASSQQGRSETQYF. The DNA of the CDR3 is TGTGCCAGCAGTCAACAGGGGAGATCAGAGACCCAGTACTTC.